This TCR beta chain came from a study of T cell repertoires in cytomegalovirus infection. Study findings and constraints: CMV-specific HLA-C-restricted TCR beta clonotypes dominated the ex vivo response.

In germline, CDR1 is MNHNS, CDR2 SASEGT. V shed 2 bases and J 5 bases; nucleotides not matched to a gene: 1. The CDR3 runs 13 residues. Points on this clonotype: Its antigen is unidentified.

MiXCR, run by TCRdb on the reads, gives a single entry per CDR3 protein. The table has hundreds of thousands of distinct CDR3 sequences, 29% seen once. The V call is TRBV6-1, the J call TRBJ2-7; TRBD2 matches at 9 bases. The TCR was taken from a human donor in good health (CMV status not recorded). Some clones in this sample may be carry-over from other donors' samples. The sequencing here drew on cultured PBMCs, taken from culture after CMV antigen stimulation. The CDR3 DNA reads TGTGCCAGCAGTGAACTAGCGGGACACGAGCAGTACTTC. Its translation is CASSELAGHEQYF.